The 10 T cell receptor beta chains below were found in one sample sequenced in a study of post-analysis software for immune sequencing data. Findings and caveats of the study: Elevated frequency relative to controls characterized several TRBV segments in patients, TRBV5-6, TRBV5-1 and TRBV20-1 among them.

These receptors are not linked to any known antigen. Presence of unique molecular identifiers characterized the TCR beta cDNA libraries. TCRdb reprocessed the PCR reads via MiXCR and lists one record per CDR3 protein. The table includes approximately 570,000 distinct CDR3 sequences, roughly two fifths detected once. Sequencing was done on a sample of blood. The receptors shown here come from a girl aged 5-17 years with multiple sclerosis.

The chain combines TRBV7-9 with TRBJ2-7; D is unclear. Germline CDR1 is SEHNR and CDR2 is FQNEAQ (reference sequence). The V gene lost 6 bases and the J gene lost 5 bases, with 14 bases spanning the gap. This CDR3 region has 13 residues. CDR3 nucleotide sequence: TGTGCCAGCAGTCTCGGGCCTCGGGACGAGCAGTACTTC. This codes for CASSLGPRDEQYF.

The chain joins TRBV13 to TRBJ1-5; tentative D call: TRBD1 (6 bases). CDR3 length: 17 residues. Trimming took 5 bases from V and 3 from J, leaving 20 bases between them. Per the germline V gene, CDR1 is PRHDT and CDR2 is FYEKMQ (reference sequence). The CDR3: CASSKRTQTGPNQPQHF. Here the CDR3 DNA reads TGTGCCAGCAGCAAACGGACCCAGACAGGCCCCAATCAGCCCCAGCATTTT.

This clonotype was seen many times. This rearrangement joins TRBV10-3 to TRBJ2-7; D unresolved. The CDR3 runs 12 residues. Trimming took 8 bases from V and 3 from J, leaving 11 bases between them. CDR1 and CDR2 (germline): ENHRY, SYGVKD. This CDR3 is CAIEAESYEQYF. Written as DNA, the CDR3 is TGTGCCATCGAGGCAGAAAGCTACGAGCAGTACTTC.

This rearrangement joins TRBV5-1 to TRBJ1-1; 12 bases align to TRBD1. The junction had 6 bases not matched to a gene; V was cut back by 4 bases and J by 5 bases. Per germline, CDR1 SGHRS and CDR2 YFSETQ. This CDR3 spans 15 amino acids. The CDR3 coding sequence is TGCGCCAGCAGCCGGGGACAGGGGGCGATTACTGAAGCTTTCTTT. Its protein is CASSRGQGAITEAFF.

In its sample, this clonotype was seen a few times. The chain is built from TRBV12-3 or TRBV12-4 and TRBJ2-4, with 7 bases that match TRBD2. Trimming at V came to 8 bases and at J to 10 bases, leaving 11 bases not matched to a gene. The CDR3 extends over 13 amino acids. The CDR3 spells CASRRPGRTIQYF. CDR3 coding DNA: TGTGCCAGCCGCCGTCCCGGGAGGACGATTCAGTACTTC.

This clonotype was counted only a few times. The chain is built from TRBV12-3 or TRBV12-4 and TRBJ1-2; 9 bases map to TRBD1. The CDR3 runs to 15 residues. V lost 5 bases to trimming and J lost 1 base; unmatched junction nucleotides: 5. The CDR3, as DNA: TGTGCCAGCAGTGTGCCGGGACAGGGTAACTATGGCTACACCTTC. Its protein is CASSVPGQGNYGYTF.

The chain combines TRBV12-3 or TRBV12-4 with TRBJ1-5, with D uncertain. V lost 2 bases and J 1 base, leaving 12 bases between the germline ends. The length of the CDR3 is 16 residues. CDR3 sequence (DNA): TGTGCCAGCAGTTTAATGAGGTTGGGGAGCAATCAGCCCCAGCATTTT. It specifies CASSLMRLGSNQPQHF.

This clonotype was detected only a few times. This chain connects TRBV6-5 to TRBJ1-5, with 8 bases lining up with TRBD1. The CDR3 runs to 13 residues. V lost 6 bases to trimming and J lost 5 bases; unmatched junction nucleotides: 3. Germline values: CDR1 MNHEY, CDR2 SVGAGI. For the CDR3, the DNA is TGTGCCAGCAGGTCGGACAGGGATCAGCCCCAGCATTTT. Amino acid sequence: CASRSDRDQPQHF.

The chain recombines TRBV4-2 with TRBJ2-4; tentatively, D is TRBD1 (5 bases). Germline CDR1 reads LGHNA; CDR2 reads YNFKEQ. The CDR3 has 15 amino acids. The ends were cut back, 0 bases at V and 1 base at J, with 7 bases in the middle. CDR3 in DNA: TGTGCCAGCAGCCAAGACAGGGTCGCCAAAAACATTCAGTACTTC. As protein: CASSQDRVAKNIQYF.

This clonotype was observed a handful of times. V gene TRBV5-1 combines with J gene TRBJ2-5, with 7 bases that match TRBD1. The CDR3 runs to 15 residues. Germline values: CDR1 SGHRS, CDR2 YFSETQ. V shed 0 bases and J 5 bases; nucleotides not matched to a gene: 7. The CDR3 protein is CASSLVGDRGETQYF. The CDR3 DNA reads as TGCGCCAGCAGCTTGGTGGGGGACAGAGGGGAGACCCAGTACTTC.